The present T cell receptor (beta chain) was sequenced within a study of graft-versus-host responses after intestinal transplantation. For the study at large: All of the recipients had induction that used anti-thymocyte globulin, then tacrolimus and steroids for about 3 years.

Overall study findings and caveats: GvH clones appeared in recipient marrow, some first in ileum or blood. Researchers found peak circulating GvH clone levels linked to early post-transplant HvG declines.

TCRdb's copy holds only in-frame clones and misses some; the assay was immunoSEQ multiplex PCR. The sample carries some 70,000 clones, around nine tenths recorded once. For this clone: No antigen is known for it.

The material sequenced was unstimulated CD8+ T cells sorted from spleen or lymph node cells, taken before transplant. This receptor was identified in a human donor who was the organ donor for an intestinal transplant.

For the CDR3, the DNA is TGTGCCAGCAGGACACCGGGGACTGAAGCTTTCTTT. The encoded protein is CASRTPGTEAFF. The chain has TRBV27 and TRBJ1-1; the D is unclear. This CDR3 has 12 residues. Germline V lookup: CDR1 MNHEY, CDR2 SMNVEV (reference sequence). V was shortened by 6 bases and J by 5 bases, with 10 bases between the two germline ends.